This T cell receptor beta chain was found in a study of OX40 agonist ivuxolimab in advanced cancers. This table comes from immunoSEQ multiplex PCR, and its TCRdb copy is limited to in-frame clones, with some not included. This table has approximately 77,000 clones, 85% to 95% appearing once. CDR1 is MNHEY and CDR2 is SMNVEV in the germline V gene (reference sequence). The CDR3 is made up of 14 amino acids. The V gene end was trimmed by 4 bases and the J gene end by 3 bases; junction bases not matched to a gene: 3. J is TRBJ2-7 and V is TRBV27, with 10 bases fitting TRBD2. The sequence came from an adult with an advanced solid tumor such as melanoma, head and neck, liver or kidney cancer. This specimen consisted of CD4+ or CD8+ T cells sorted from blood, obtained in a trial of the OX40 agonist ivuxolimab. CDR3 DNA: TGTGCCAGCAGTTCTAGCGGGGGTGGCTACGAGCAGTACTTC. Its translation: CASSSSGGGYEQYF.